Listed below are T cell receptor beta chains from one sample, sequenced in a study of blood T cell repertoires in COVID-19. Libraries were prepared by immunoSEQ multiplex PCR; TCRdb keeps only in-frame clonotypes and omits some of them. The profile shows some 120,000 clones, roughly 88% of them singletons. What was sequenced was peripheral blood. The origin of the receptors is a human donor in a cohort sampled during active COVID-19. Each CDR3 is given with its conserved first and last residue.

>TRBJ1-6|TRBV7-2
CASTPDRGRNSPLHF
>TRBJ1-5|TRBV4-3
CASSQVGVRGEQPQHF
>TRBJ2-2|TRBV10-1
CASSLDRANTGELFF
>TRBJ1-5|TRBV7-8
CASSPSYTRQGANQPQHF
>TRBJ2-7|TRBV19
CASSPGLAVAVGSYEQYF
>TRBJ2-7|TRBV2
CASSAVRGYEQYF
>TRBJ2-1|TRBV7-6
CASSSLRSYNEQFF
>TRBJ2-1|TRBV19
CASSTSGRSFFAAEQFF
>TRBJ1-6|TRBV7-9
CASSLYDRVDSPLHF
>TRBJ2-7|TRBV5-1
CASTDRMTGPGYEQYF
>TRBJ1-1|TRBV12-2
CASRGAKLDREGTEAFF
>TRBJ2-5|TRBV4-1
CASSLSYVDQETQYF
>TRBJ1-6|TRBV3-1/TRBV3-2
CASSQPRGGVGDSPLHF
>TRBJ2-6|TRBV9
CASSVKISGANVLTF
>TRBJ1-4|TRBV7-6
CASSLAVSGGGENEKLFF
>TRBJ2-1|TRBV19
CASGEGVEQFF
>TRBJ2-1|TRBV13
CASSLGPGSEDEQFF
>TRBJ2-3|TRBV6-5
CASSYSGRITDTQYF
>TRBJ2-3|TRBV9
CASSGPGLGTDTQYF
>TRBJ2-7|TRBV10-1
CASRAPGQDYEQYF
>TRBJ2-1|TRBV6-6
CASSYSGTSGVSEQFF
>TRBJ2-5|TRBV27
CASSSLSGTSGRQETQYF
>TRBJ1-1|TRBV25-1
CASSELDRALNTEAFF
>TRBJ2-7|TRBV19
CASSIGGNEQYF
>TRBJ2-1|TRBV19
CASSSRTGGDEQFF
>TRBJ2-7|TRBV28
CASSVVAGAPISYEQYF
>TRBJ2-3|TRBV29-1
CSVTQLAGVTDTQYF
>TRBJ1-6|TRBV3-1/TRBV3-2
CASSLQGASYNSPLHF
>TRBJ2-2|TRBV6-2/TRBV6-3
CASSTSVTGELFF
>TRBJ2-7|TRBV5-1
CASSAAGFNSYEQYF
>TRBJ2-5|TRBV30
CAWSRGYQETQYF
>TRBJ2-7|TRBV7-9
CASSPPEGSYEQYF
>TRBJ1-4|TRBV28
CASSSRQALRIEKLFF
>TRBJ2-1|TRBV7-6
CASSFGLAGDNEQFF
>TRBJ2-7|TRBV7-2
CASRRDRAGYEQYF